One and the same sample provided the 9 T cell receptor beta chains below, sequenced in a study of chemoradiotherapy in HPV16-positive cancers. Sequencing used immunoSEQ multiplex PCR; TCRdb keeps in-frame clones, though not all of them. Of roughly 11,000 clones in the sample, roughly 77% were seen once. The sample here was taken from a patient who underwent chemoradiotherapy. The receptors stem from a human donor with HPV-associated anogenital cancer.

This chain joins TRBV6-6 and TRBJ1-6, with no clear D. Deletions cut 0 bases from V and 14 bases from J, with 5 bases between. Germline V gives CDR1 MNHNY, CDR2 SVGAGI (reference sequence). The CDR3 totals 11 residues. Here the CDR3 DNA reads TGTGCCAGCAGTTACTCCGGAGCCCTCCACTTT. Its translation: CASSYSGALHF.

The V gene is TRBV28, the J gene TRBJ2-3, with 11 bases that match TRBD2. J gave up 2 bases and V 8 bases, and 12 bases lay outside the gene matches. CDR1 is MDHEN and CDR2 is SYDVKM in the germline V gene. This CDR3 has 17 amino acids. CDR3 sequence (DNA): TGTGCCAGCTCTACACCATTGGGACTAGCGGACACAGATACGCAGTATTTT. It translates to CASSTPLGLADTDTQYF.

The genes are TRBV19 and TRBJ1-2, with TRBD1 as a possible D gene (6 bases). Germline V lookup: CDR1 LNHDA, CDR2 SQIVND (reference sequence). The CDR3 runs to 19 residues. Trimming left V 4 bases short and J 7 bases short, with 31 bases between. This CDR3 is CASSRFEDVWSQGFFGYTF. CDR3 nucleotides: TGTGCCAGTAGTAGATTTGAAGATGTTTGGTCACAGGGATTTTTTGGCTACACCTTC.

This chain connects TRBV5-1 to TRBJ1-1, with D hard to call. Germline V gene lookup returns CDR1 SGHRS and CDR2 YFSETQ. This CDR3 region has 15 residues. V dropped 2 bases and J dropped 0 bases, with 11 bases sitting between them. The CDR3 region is CASSLVGTMNTEAFF. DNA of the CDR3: TGCGCCAGCAGCTTAGTCGGAACCATGAACACTGAAGCTTTCTTT.

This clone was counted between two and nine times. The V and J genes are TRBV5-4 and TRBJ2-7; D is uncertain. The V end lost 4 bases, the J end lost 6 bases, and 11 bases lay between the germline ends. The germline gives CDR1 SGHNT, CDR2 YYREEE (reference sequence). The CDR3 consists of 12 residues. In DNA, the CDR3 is TGTGCCAGCAGCAAACCACCGGCCGAGCAGTACTTC. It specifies CASSKPPAEQYF.

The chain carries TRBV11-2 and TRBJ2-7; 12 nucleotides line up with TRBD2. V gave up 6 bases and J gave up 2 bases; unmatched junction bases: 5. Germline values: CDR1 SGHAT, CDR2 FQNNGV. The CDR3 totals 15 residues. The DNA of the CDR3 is TGTGCCAGCAGTTGGACTAGCGGGGAGCCCTACGAGCAGTACTTC. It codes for CASSWTSGEPYEQYF.

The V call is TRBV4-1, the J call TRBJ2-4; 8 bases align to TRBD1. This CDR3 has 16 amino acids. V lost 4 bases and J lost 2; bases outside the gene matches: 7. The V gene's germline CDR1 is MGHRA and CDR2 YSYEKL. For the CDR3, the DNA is TGCGCCAGCAGCCCGAGGACAGGGTGGTCCAAAAACATTCAGTACTTC. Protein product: CASSPRTGWSKNIQYF.

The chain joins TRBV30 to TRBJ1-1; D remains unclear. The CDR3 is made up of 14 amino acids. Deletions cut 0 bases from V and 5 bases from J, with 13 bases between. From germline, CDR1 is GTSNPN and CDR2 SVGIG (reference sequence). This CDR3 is CAWSVSLSGTEAFF. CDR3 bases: TGTGCCTGGAGTGTTAGTCTAAGTGGGACTGAAGCTTTCTTT.

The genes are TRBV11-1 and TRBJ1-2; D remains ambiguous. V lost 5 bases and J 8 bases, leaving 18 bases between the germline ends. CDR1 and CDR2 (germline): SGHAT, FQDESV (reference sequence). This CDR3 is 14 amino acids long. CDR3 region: CASSPPEGPYGYTF. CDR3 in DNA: TGTGCCAGCAGCCCACCCGAGGGCCCTTACGGCTACACCTTC.